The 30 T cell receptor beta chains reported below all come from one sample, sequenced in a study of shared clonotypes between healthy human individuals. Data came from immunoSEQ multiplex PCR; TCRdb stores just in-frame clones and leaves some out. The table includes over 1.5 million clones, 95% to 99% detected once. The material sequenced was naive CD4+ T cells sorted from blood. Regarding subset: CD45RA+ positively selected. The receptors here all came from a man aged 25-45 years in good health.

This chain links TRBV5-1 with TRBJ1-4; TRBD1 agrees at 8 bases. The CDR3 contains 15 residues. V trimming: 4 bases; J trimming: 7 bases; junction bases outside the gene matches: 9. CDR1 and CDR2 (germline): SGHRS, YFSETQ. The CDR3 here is CASSHGDRGTEKLFF. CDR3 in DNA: TGCGCCAGCAGCCATGGAGACAGGGGAACTGAAAAACTGTTTTTT.

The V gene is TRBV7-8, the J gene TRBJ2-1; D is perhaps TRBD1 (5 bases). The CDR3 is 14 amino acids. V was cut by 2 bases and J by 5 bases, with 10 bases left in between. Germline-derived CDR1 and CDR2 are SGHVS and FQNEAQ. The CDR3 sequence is CASSLRTRHNEQFF. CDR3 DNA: TGTGCCAGCAGCTTAAGGACAAGACACAATGAGCAGTTCTTC.

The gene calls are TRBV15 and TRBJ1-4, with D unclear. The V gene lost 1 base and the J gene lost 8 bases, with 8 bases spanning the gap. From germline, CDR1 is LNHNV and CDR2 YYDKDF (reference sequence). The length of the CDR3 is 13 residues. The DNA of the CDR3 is TGTGCCACCAGCAGAGTGTCAAGCGAAAAACTGTTTTTT. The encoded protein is CATSRVSSEKLFF.

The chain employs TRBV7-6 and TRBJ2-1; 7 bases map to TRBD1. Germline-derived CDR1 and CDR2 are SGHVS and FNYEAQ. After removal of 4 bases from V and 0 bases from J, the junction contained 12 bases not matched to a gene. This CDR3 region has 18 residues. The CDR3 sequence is CASSSVGRTGSSYNEQFF. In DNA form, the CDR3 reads TGTGCCAGCAGCTCAGTTGGGCGGACAGGTAGCTCCTACAATGAGCAGTTCTTC.

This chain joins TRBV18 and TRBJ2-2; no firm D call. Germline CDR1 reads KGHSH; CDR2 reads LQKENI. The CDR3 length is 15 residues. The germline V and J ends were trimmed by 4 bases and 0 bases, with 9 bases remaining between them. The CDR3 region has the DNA TGTGCCAGCTCACGCAACCCCGCGAACACCGGGGAGCTGTTTTTT. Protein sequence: CASSRNPANTGELFF. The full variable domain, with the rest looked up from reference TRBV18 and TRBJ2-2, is NAGVMQNPRHLVRRRGQEARLRCSPMKGHSHVYWYRQLPEEGLKFMVYLQKENIIDESGMPKERFSAEFPKEGPSILRIQQVVRGDSAAYFCASSRNPANTGELFFGEGSRLTVL.

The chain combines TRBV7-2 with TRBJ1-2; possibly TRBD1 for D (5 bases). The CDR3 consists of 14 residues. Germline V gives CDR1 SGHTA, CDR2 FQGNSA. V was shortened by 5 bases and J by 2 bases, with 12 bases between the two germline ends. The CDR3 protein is CASSLTGRNYGYTF. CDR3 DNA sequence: TGTGCCAGCAGCCTAACGGGACGGAACTATGGCTACACCTTC. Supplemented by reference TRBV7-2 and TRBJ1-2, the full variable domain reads GAGVSQSPSNKVTEKGKDVELRCDPISGHTALYWYRQSLGQGLEFLIYFQGNSAPDKSGLPSDRFSAERTGGSVSTLTIQRTQQEDSAVYLCASSLTGRNYGYTFGSGTRLTVV.

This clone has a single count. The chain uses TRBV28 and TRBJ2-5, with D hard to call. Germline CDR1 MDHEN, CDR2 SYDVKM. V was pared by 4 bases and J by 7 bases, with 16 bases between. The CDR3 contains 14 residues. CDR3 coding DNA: TGTGCCAGCAGTTACCCCCGGGTTTCGGGGACCCAGTACTTC. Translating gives CASSYPRVSGTQYF.

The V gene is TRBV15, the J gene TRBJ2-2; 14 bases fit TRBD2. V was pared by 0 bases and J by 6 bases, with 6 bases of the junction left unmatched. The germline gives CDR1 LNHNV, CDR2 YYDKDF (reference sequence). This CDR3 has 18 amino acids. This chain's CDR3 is CATSRDRGLAGVAGELFF. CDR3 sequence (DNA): TGTGCCACCAGCAGAGATCGGGGACTAGCGGGAGTTGCCGGGGAGCTGTTTTTT.

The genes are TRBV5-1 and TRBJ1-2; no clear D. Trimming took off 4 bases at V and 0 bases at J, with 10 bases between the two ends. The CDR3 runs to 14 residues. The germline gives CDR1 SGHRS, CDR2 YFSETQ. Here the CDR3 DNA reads TGCGCCAGCAGCCCGTTGGAAGCTAACTATGGCTACACCTTC. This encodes CASSPLEANYGYTF.

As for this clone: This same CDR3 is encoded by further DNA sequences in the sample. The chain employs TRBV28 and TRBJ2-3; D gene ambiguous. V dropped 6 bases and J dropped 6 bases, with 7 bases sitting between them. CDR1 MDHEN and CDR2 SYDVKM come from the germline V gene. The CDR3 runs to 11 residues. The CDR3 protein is CASSSRDTQYF. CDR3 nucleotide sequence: TGTGCCAGCAGCTCGAGGGATACGCAGTATTTT.

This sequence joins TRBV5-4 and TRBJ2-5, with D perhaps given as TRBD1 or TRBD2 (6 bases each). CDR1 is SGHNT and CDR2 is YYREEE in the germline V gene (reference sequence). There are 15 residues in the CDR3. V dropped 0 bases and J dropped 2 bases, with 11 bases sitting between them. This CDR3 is CASSLEGGRQETQYF. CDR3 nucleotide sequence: TGTGCCAGCAGCTTGGAAGGGGGGAGGCAAGAGACCCAGTACTTC.

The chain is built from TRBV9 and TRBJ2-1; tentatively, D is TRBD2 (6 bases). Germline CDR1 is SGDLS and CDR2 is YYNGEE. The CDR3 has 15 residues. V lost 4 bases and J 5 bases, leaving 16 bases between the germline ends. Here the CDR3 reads CASSPRIAVHNEQFF. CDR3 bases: TGTGCCAGCAGCCCGCGGATAGCGGTGCACAATGAGCAGTTCTTC. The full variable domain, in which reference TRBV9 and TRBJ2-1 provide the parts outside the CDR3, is DSGVTQTPKHLITATGQRVTLRCSPRSGDLSVYWYQQSLDQGLQFLIQYYNGEERAKGNILERFSAQQFPDLHSELNLSSLELGDSALYFCASSPRIAVHNEQFFGPGTRLTVL.

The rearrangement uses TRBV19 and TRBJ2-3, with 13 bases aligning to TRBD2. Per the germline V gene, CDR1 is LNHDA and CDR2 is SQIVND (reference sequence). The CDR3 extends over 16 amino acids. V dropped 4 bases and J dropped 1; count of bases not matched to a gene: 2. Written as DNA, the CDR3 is TGTGCCAGTAGTACGGGACTAGCGGGACGCACAGATACGCAGTATTTT. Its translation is CASSTGLAGRTDTQYF.

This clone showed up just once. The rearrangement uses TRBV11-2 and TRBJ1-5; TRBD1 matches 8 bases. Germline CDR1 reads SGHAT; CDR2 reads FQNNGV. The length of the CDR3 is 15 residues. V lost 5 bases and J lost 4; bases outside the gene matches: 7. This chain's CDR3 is CASSPRTGPNQPQHF. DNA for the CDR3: TGTGCCAGCAGCCCCAGGACAGGGCCTAATCAGCCCCAGCATTTT.

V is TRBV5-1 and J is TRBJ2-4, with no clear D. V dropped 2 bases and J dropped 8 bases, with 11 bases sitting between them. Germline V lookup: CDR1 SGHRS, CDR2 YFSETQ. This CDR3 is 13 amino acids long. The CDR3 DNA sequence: TGCGCCAGCAGCTTACTGGGAAGTGACATTCAGTACTTC. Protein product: CASSLLGSDIQYF. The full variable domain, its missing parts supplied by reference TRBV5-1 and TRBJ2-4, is KAGVTQTPRYLIKTRGQQVTLSCSPISGHRSVSWYQQTPGQGLQFLFEYFSETQRNKGNFPGRFSGRQFSNSRSEMNVSTLELGDSALYLCASSLLGSDIQYFGAGTRLSVL.

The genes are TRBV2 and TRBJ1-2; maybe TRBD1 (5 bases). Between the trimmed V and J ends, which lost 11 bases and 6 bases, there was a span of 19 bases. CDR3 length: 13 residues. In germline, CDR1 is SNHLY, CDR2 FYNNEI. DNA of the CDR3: TGTGCCGGAAGGCGGGACCGACAGAATGGCTACACCTTC. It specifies CAGRRDRQNGYTF.

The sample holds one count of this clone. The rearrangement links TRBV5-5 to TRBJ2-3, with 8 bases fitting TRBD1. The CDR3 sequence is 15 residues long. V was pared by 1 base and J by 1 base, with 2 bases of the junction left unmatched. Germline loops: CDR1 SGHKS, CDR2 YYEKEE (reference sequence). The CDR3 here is CASSLWGQGTDTQYF. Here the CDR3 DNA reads TGTGCCAGCAGCTTGTGGGGACAGGGCACAGATACGCAGTATTTT.

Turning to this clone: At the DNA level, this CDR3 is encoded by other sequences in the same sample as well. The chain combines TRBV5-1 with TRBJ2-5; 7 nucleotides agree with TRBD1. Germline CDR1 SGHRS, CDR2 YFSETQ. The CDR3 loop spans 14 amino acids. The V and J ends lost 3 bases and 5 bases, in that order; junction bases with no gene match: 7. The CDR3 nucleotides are TGCGCCAGCAGCTCACGGACAGGCGGGGAGACCCAGTACTTC. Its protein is CASSSRTGGETQYF.

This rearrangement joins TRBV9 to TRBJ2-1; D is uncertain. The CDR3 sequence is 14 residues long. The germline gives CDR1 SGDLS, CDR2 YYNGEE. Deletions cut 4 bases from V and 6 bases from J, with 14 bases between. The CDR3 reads CASSQRYSRNEQFF. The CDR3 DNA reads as TGTGCCAGCAGCCAAAGATACTCCCGCAATGAGCAGTTCTTC.

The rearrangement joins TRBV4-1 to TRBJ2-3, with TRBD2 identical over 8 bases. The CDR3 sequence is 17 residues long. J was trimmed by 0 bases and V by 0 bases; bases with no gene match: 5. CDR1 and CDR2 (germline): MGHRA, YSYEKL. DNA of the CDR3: TGCGCCAGCAGCCAAGAATGGCCTAGCGGGAGCACAGATACGCAGTATTTT. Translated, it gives CASSQEWPSGSTDTQYF.

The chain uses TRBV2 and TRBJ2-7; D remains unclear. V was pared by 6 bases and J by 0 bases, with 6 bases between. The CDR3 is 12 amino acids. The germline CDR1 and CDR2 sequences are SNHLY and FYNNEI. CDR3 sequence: CASSAPSYEQYF. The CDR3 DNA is TGTGCCAGCAGCGCCCCCTCCTACGAGCAGTACTTC.

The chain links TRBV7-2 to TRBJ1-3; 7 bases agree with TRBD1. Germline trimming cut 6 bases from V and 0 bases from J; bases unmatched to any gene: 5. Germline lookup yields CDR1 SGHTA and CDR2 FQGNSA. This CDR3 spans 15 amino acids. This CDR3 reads CASRPQGNSGNTIYF. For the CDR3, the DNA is TGTGCCAGCAGACCACAGGGGAACTCTGGAAACACCATATATTTT.

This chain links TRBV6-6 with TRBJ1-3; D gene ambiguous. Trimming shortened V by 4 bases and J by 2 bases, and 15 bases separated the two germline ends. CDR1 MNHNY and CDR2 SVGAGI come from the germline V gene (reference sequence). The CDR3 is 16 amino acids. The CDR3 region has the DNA TGTGCCAGCAGTTCGGCAGGCCGTCTAGCTGGAAACACCATATATTTT. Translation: CASSSAGRLAGNTIYF.

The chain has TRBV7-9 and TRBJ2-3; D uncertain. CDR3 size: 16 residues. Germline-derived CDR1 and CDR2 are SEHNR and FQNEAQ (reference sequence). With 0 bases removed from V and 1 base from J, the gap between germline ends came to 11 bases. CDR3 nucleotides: TGTGCCAGCAGCTTAGCGCAAGGATCTCGCACAGATACGCAGTATTTT. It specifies CASSLAQGSRTDTQYF.

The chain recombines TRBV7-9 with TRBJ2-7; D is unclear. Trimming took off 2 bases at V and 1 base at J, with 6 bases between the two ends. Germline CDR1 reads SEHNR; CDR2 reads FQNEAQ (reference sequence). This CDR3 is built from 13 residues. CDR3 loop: CASSLHRSYEQYF. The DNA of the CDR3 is TGTGCCAGCAGCTTACATAGATCCTACGAGCAGTACTTC.

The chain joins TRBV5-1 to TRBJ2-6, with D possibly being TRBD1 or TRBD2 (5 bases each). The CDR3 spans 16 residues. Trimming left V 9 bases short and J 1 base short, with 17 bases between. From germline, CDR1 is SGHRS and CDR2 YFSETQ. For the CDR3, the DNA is TGCGCCACTGCCGAGGGACCTCCATCTGGGGCCAACGTCCTGACTTTC. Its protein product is CATAEGPPSGANVLTF.

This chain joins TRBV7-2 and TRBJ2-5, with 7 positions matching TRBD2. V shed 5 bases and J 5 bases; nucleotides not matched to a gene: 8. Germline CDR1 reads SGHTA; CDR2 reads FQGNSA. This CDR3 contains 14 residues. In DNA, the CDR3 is TGTGCCAGCAGCCGTCAACGGGGAGGGGAGACCCAGTACTTC. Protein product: CASSRQRGGETQYF.

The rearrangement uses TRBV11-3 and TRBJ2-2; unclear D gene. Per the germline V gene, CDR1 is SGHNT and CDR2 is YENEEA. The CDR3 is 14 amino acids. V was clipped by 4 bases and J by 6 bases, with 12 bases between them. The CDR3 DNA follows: TGTGCCAGCAGCTCAAAACTTTGGGCCGGGGAGCTGTTTTTT. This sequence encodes CASSSKLWAGELFF.

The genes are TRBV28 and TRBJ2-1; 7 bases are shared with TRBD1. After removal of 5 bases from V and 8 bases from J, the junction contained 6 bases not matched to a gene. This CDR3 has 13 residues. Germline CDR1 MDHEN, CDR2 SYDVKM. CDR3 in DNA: TGTGCCAGCAGTAGAAGAACAGGGGATGAGCAGTTCTTC. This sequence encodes CASSRRTGDEQFF.

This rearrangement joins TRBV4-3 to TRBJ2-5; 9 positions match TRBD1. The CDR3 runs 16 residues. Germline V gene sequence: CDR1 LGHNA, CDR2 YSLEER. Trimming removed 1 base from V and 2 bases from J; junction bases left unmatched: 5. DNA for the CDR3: TGCGCCAGCAGCCAAGGGGACAGGGTCATTCAAGAGACCCAGTACTTC. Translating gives CASSQGDRVIQETQYF.